A selection of T cell receptor beta chains follows, all from one sample in a study of T cell responses to AZD1222 COVID-19 vaccine. Clones were sequenced by immunoSEQ multiplex PCR, and TCRdb holds only the in-frame ones, with some missing. The repertoire has 150,000 to 200,000 clones, around 92% of them found once; the top ten carry 1.1% to 1.5%. This specimen was peripheral blood, taken on day 0 of AZD1222 vaccination. The receptors were sampled from an adult in good health. Both conserved end residues are part of each CDR3. A D gene is named only where the DNA matches it firmly. Size is omitted from some rows. Given values are once, few, many or a class for expanded clones.

>.|.|TRBJ1-6|TRBV11-2
CASSSGHDNSPLHF
TGTGCCAGCAGCTCTGGACACGATAATTCACCCCTCCACTTT
>.|.|TRBJ1-6|TRBV2
CASTVGGSPLHF
TGTGCCAGCACGGTGGGGGGATCACCCCTCCACTTT
>.|.|TRBJ2-3|TRBV27
CASTDTMGGARTDTQYF
TGTGCCAGCACAGACACGATGGGCGGGGCGCGGACAGATACGCAGTATTTT
>.|.|TRBJ2-5|TRBV7-9
CASSLSGGIGETQYF
TGTGCCAGCAGCTTATCGGGCGGGATCGGAGAGACCCAGTACTTC
>.|once|TRBJ1-5|TRBV28
CASSSPGEDQPQHF
TGTGCCAGCAGTTCCCCAGGGGAGGACCAGCCCCAGCATTTT
>TRBD1|.|TRBJ1-1|TRBV14
CASSQEGTGWNTEAFF
TGTGCCAGCAGCCAAGAGGGGACAGGGTGGAACACTGAAGCTTTCTTT
>.|.|TRBJ1-5|TRBV30
CAWSVRGRGQPQHF
TGTGCCTGGAGTGTCCGGGGGAGGGGTCAGCCCCAGCATTTT
>.|.|TRBJ1-2|TRBV29-1
CSAPGTTYGYTF
TGCAGCGCCCCGGGGACTACCTATGGCTACACCTTC
>.|once|TRBJ2-3|TRBV27
CASSFTGTHSTDTQYF
TGTGCCAGCAGTTTTACAGGGACTCACAGCACAGATACGCAGTATTTT
>.|.|TRBJ1-2|TRBV28
CASSFQGDSYGYTF
TGTGCCAGCAGTTTTCAGGGCGACAGTTATGGCTACACCTTC
>.|.|TRBJ1-6|TRBV30
CAWRPQGRRSYNSPLHF
TGTGCCTGGAGACCCCAGGGGAGGCGCTCCTATAATTCACCCCTCCACTTT
>TRBD1|.|TRBJ1-4|TRBV6-1
CASSEGQGGSEKLFF
TGTGCCAGCAGTGAAGGGCAGGGGGGGAGTGAAAAACTGTTTTTT
>.|few|TRBJ1-5|TRBV27
CASTPLSPPGALRQPQHF
TGTGCCAGCACTCCCCTCAGCCCCCCGGGGGCGCTCCGGCAGCCCCAGCATTTT
>TRBD1|.|TRBJ2-1|TRBV4-1
CASSPTGGSYNEQFF
TGCGCCAGCAGCCCGACAGGGGGCTCGTACAATGAGCAGTTCTTC
>TRBD1|.|TRBJ1-4|TRBV5-1
CASSLGQGRQTNEKLFF
TGCGCCAGCAGCTTGGGACAGGGGCGGCAGACTAATGAAAAACTGTTTTTT
>.|.|TRBJ1-2|TRBV19
CASSIGPDGYTF
TGTGCCAGTAGTATAGGGCCGGATGGCTACACCTTC
>.|.|TRBJ2-7|TRBV4-3
CASSQDGFGYEQYF
TGCGCCAGCAGCCAAGATGGGTTTGGGTACGAGCAGTACTTC
>.|.|TRBJ2-5|TRBV3-1/TRBV3-2
CASSQPGPGRGLETQYF
TGTGCCAGCAGCCAACCCGGGCCGGGTCGGGGGCTTGAGACCCAGTACTTC
>TRBD1|few|TRBJ2-7|TRBV27
CASSLSGTAEQYF
TGTGCCAGCAGTTTATCGGGGACAGCCGAGCAGTACTTC
>.|.|TRBJ2-1|TRBV4-1
CASRRAGNEQFF
TGCGCCAGCAGGCGGGCCGGCAATGAGCAGTTCTTC
>.|.|TRBJ1-6|TRBV14
CASSQLVGRGNSPLHF
TGTGCCAGCAGCCAATTGGTCGGCAGGGGCAATTCACCCCTCCACTTT
>TRBD2|.|TRBJ2-7|TRBV3-1/TRBV3-2
CASSLKVTSGISYEQYF
TGTGCCAGCAGCCTGAAGGTGACTAGCGGAATCTCCTACGAGCAGTACTTC
>.|.|TRBJ1-2|TRBV18
CASSPPGVVGHYGYTF
TGTGCCAGCTCACCCCCTGGAGTTGTAGGTCACTATGGCTACACCTTC
>.|.|TRBJ1-4|TRBV7-9
CASGQGHEKLFF
TGTGCCAGCGGGCAGGGCCATGAAAAACTGTTTTTT